The source of this T cell receptor beta chain is a study of radiation and T cells in renal cell carcinoma. Overall study: Nephrectomy followed 15 Gy stereotactic body radiation by 4 weeks.

V gave up 5 bases and J gave up 4 bases, with 14 bases separating them. This CDR3 is 14 amino acids long. Germline V gene sequence: CDR1 SGHVS, CDR2 FQNEAQ. Time point reported: baseline pretreatment blood. Treatment given: 15 Gy SBRT to primary tumor, nephrectomy 4 weeks later. TCRdb's table, derived via immunoSEQ multiplex PCR, lists solely in-frame clones and lacks some. The top ten hold about 7.3% of the sample, which has 55,000 to 65,000 clones, 65% to 85% seen once. Study-wide results and limits: In blood, top tumor clones expanded by 2 weeks, shrinking by 4. No pretreatment tumor biopsies were available for baseline clonotypes.

Comments on this clone: Its specificity is unknown.

The sample here was blood, taken from a patient whose treatment included radiotherapy and nephrectomy. The receptor was isolated from a man aged 60 to 69 with renal cell carcinoma. This rearrangement joins TRBV7-8 to TRBJ1-2; D is perhaps TRBD1 (6 bases). CDR3: CASSPTGGGYGYTF. The CDR3 region has the DNA TGTGCCAGCAGCCCGACTGGAGGGGGCTATGGCTACACCTTC. Filled out from reference TRBV7-8 and TRBJ1-2, the complete variable domain reads GAGVSQSPRYKVAKRGQDVALRCDPISGHVSLFWYQQALGQGPEFLTYFQNEAQLDKSGLPSDRFFAERPEGSVSTLKIQRTQQEDSAVYLCASSPTGGGYGYTFGSGTRLTVV.